The rows below give T cell receptor beta chains drawn from one sample of a study of OX40 agonist ivuxolimab in advanced cancers. The repertoire was sequenced with immunoSEQ multiplex PCR; TCRdb's copy has only in-frame clones and lacks some. The sample yields about 84,000 clones, roughly 84% seen once. Specimen: CD4+ or CD8+ T cells sorted from blood, collected in a trial of the OX40 agonist ivuxolimab. The origin of the receptors is an adult with an advanced solid tumor such as melanoma, head and neck, liver or kidney cancer. The CDR3 runs from the conserved cysteine through the conserved F or W. A D gene is named only where the DNA matches it firmly. Some rows have no size entry. The others give once, few or many, or a class for an expanded clone.

CDR3nt: TGTGCCAGCAGTGAGAACAGCAGGGGGGCCACTGAAGCTTTCTTT; CDR3aa: CASSENSRGATEAFF; j_gene: TRBJ1-1; abundance: NA; d_gene: TRBD1; v_gene: TRBV25-1
CDR3nt: TGCGCCAGCAGCGTCGACAGGGGTGAGACCCAGTACTTC; CDR3aa: CASSVDRGETQYF; j_gene: TRBJ2-5; abundance: NA; d_gene: TRBD1; v_gene: TRBV4-3
CDR3nt: TGTGCCAGCTCAGGGGACGGCCGGGGTAACTATGGCTACACCTTC; CDR3aa: CASSGDGRGNYGYTF; j_gene: TRBJ1-2; abundance: once; d_gene: NA; v_gene: TRBV18
CDR3nt: TGTGCCAGCAGCTCCCTGACAGGGGCCATGAACACTGAAGCTTTCTTT; CDR3aa: CASSSLTGAMNTEAFF; j_gene: TRBJ1-1; abundance: NA; d_gene: TRBD1; v_gene: TRBV7-3
CDR3nt: TGTGCCAGCCTTCGAAAGGACAGGCGGGACACTGAAGCTTTCTTT; CDR3aa: CASLRKDRRDTEAFF; j_gene: TRBJ1-1; abundance: once; d_gene: TRBD1; v_gene: TRBV6-4
CDR3nt: TGTGCCAGCAGTTACCGGGCTGGGAACACTGAAGCTTTCTTT; CDR3aa: CASSYRAGNTEAFF; j_gene: TRBJ1-1; abundance: NA; d_gene: NA; v_gene: TRBV6-5
CDR3nt: TGTGCCAGCAGCTTTACGGAACTCACTGAAGCTTTCTTT; CDR3aa: CASSFTELTEAFF; j_gene: TRBJ1-1; abundance: NA; d_gene: NA; v_gene: TRBV7-3
CDR3nt: TGCGCCAGCAGCCTCGGGGGAGCGGACACAGATACGCAGTATTTT; CDR3aa: CASSLGGADTDTQYF; j_gene: TRBJ2-3; abundance: NA; d_gene: NA; v_gene: TRBV5-1
CDR3nt: TGTGCCAGTAGTCGCCAGGACAGGGCGAGGGATACGCAGTATTTT; CDR3aa: CASSRQDRARDTQYF; j_gene: TRBJ2-3; abundance: NA; d_gene: TRBD1; v_gene: TRBV19
CDR3nt: TGTGCCAGCAGTAAGACAGGGGCCTATGGCTACACCTTC; CDR3aa: CASSKTGAYGYTF; j_gene: TRBJ1-2; abundance: NA; d_gene: TRBD1; v_gene: TRBV28
CDR3nt: TGTGCCAGCAGTTACGGTCAGACGGGGAACACTGAAGCTTTCTTT; CDR3aa: CASSYGQTGNTEAFF; j_gene: TRBJ1-1; abundance: NA; d_gene: NA; v_gene: TRBV6-5
CDR3nt: TGCGCCAGCAGACAAACTGGAGATACGCAGTATTTT; CDR3aa: CASRQTGDTQYF; j_gene: TRBJ2-3; abundance: NA; d_gene: NA; v_gene: TRBV5-1
CDR3nt: TGTGCCAGCAGCTTAGGTGGACAGGGAGTGCTTGAAAAACTGTTTTTT; CDR3aa: CASSLGGQGVLEKLFF; j_gene: TRBJ1-4; abundance: NA; d_gene: TRBD1; v_gene: TRBV13
CDR3nt: TGTGCCAGCAGCTTAGCGCGCGACAATGCGAACACCGGGGAGCTGTTTTTT; CDR3aa: CASSLARDNANTGELFF; j_gene: TRBJ2-2; abundance: NA; d_gene: NA; v_gene: TRBV7-9
CDR3nt: TGTGCCAGCAGCTTGAACTCTGGGGCCAACGTCCTGACTTTC; CDR3aa: CASSLNSGANVLTF; j_gene: TRBJ2-6; abundance: few; d_gene: NA; v_gene: TRBV7-3
CDR3nt: TGCGCCAGCGGCCCCCTTGGACGCCGCTATGGCTACACCTTC; CDR3aa: CASGPLGRRYGYTF; j_gene: TRBJ1-2; abundance: NA; d_gene: NA; v_gene: TRBV5-1
CDR3nt: TGCAGCGTCGCCTGGGGGGGCCAAGCAGATACGCAGTATTTT; CDR3aa: CSVAWGGQADTQYF; j_gene: TRBJ2-3; abundance: NA; d_gene: NA; v_gene: TRBV29-1
CDR3nt: TGTGCCAGCAGTATCCAAACCGGGGAGCTGTTTTTT; CDR3aa: CASSIQTGELFF; j_gene: TRBJ2-2; abundance: NA; d_gene: NA; v_gene: TRBV28
CDR3nt: TGTGCCAGCAGCCCCCCAGGGGTTTCAGAGACCCAGTACTTC; CDR3aa: CASSPPGVSETQYF; j_gene: TRBJ2-5; abundance: NA; d_gene: NA; v_gene: TRBV7-2
CDR3nt: TGTGCCAGCAGTTTATCAACGGGGGGGGGCTCTGAAGCTTTCTTT; CDR3aa: CASSLSTGGGSEAFF; j_gene: TRBJ1-1; abundance: NA; d_gene: NA; v_gene: TRBV27
CDR3nt: TGTGCCAGCAGCTCCTCCCCGGACCGCTCCTGGGCCAACGTCCTGACTTTC; CDR3aa: CASSSSPDRSWANVLTF; j_gene: TRBJ2-6; abundance: NA; d_gene: NA; v_gene: TRBV5-4
CDR3nt: TGTGCCAGCAGCTTAGGCGGACAGGGCGGAACTGAAGCTTTCTTT; CDR3aa: CASSLGGQGGTEAFF; j_gene: TRBJ1-1; abundance: NA; d_gene: TRBD1; v_gene: TRBV7-2
CDR3nt: TGTGCCAGCAGTGCTCAGACAGCCATTGAAGCTTTCTTT; CDR3aa: CASSAQTAIEAFF; j_gene: TRBJ1-1; abundance: NA; d_gene: NA; v_gene: TRBV2
CDR3nt: TGTGCCAGCAGCTTAACGATTGGGGGCGAGCAGTACTTC; CDR3aa: CASSLTIGGEQYF; j_gene: TRBJ2-7; abundance: NA; d_gene: NA; v_gene: TRBV11-2
CDR3nt: TGTGCCAGTAGTATCAGACAGGGGGATGCAGATACGCAGTATTTT; CDR3aa: CASSIRQGDADTQYF; j_gene: TRBJ2-3; abundance: once; d_gene: TRBD1; v_gene: TRBV19
CDR3nt: TGCGCCAGCAGCTTGAAGGGCCAGGGCTTGGGCTATGAGCAGTTCTTC; CDR3aa: CASSLKGQGLGYEQFF; j_gene: TRBJ2-1; abundance: NA; d_gene: NA; v_gene: TRBV5-1
CDR3nt: TGCGCCAGCAGCCAAGTTAATTCGGGGCCAGATACGCAGTATTTT; CDR3aa: CASSQVNSGPDTQYF; j_gene: TRBJ2-3; abundance: NA; d_gene: NA; v_gene: TRBV4-1
CDR3nt: TGTGCCAGCAGCTTAACAACAAACACTGAAGCTTTCTTT; CDR3aa: CASSLTTNTEAFF; j_gene: TRBJ1-1; abundance: NA; d_gene: NA; v_gene: TRBV7-2
CDR3nt: TGTGCCAGCAGTTTGGCCAAATCAGGAAACACCATATATTTT; CDR3aa: CASSLAKSGNTIYF; j_gene: TRBJ1-3; abundance: NA; d_gene: NA; v_gene: TRBV6-5
CDR3nt: TGTGCCAGCAGTCCAAGCGGGGGATTCTCCTACGAGCAGTACTTC; CDR3aa: CASSPSGGFSYEQYF; j_gene: TRBJ2-7; abundance: NA; d_gene: TRBD2; v_gene: TRBV13
CDR3nt: TGTGCCAGCAGCTTGGAGCGCGACAATCAGCCCCAGCATTTT; CDR3aa: CASSLERDNQPQHF; j_gene: TRBJ1-5; abundance: NA; d_gene: NA; v_gene: TRBV5-6
CDR3nt: TGTGCCAGCAGTACCACAGGAATGAACACTGAAGCTTTCTTT; CDR3aa: CASSTTGMNTEAFF; j_gene: TRBJ1-1; abundance: NA; d_gene: NA; v_gene: TRBV2
CDR3nt: TGTGCCATCAGTAGTGGGAACAGGGGCGCCAGTGTGGAGCCCCAGCATTTT; CDR3aa: CAISSGNRGASVEPQHF; j_gene: TRBJ1-5; abundance: NA; d_gene: TRBD1; v_gene: TRBV10-3
CDR3nt: TGCGCCAGCAGCTTCCCAGAATCCTACGAGCAGTACTTC; CDR3aa: CASSFPESYEQYF; j_gene: TRBJ2-7; abundance: NA; d_gene: NA; v_gene: TRBV5-1
CDR3nt: TGTGCCAGCACCCTCGACCCAGGGGTCTCTGGGGCCAACGTCCTGACTTTC; CDR3aa: CASTLDPGVSGANVLTF; j_gene: TRBJ2-6; abundance: NA; d_gene: NA; v_gene: TRBV5-4
CDR3nt: TGTGCCAGCAGCCAGACCCCAGGGGAAAACTCACCCCTCCACTTT; CDR3aa: CASSQTPGENSPLHF; j_gene: TRBJ1-6; abundance: NA; d_gene: NA; v_gene: TRBV9
CDR3nt: TGTGCCAGCAGCTTGTGGAATGAGCAGTTCTTC; CDR3aa: CASSLWNEQFF; j_gene: TRBJ2-1; abundance: NA; d_gene: NA; v_gene: TRBV7-2
CDR3nt: TGTGCCAGCAGCCCCCCAGTAAATCCACCCCTCCACTTT; CDR3aa: CASSPPVNPPLHF; j_gene: TRBJ1-6; abundance: NA; d_gene: NA; v_gene: TRBV7-9
CDR3nt: TGTGCCAGCAGTCCTGGACAGGGGGCGCGGGGAGGCTACACCTTC; CDR3aa: CASSPGQGARGGYTF; j_gene: TRBJ1-2; abundance: NA; d_gene: TRBD1; v_gene: TRBV6-1
CDR3nt: TGTGCCAGCAGTACCACCCCAGGGATCACTGAAGCTTTCTTT; CDR3aa: CASSTTPGITEAFF; j_gene: TRBJ1-1; abundance: once; d_gene: NA; v_gene: TRBV28
CDR3nt: TGTGCCAGTAGTACCCCGTATCCGGGCCTTAATCAGCCCCAGCATTTT; CDR3aa: CASSTPYPGLNQPQHF; j_gene: TRBJ1-5; abundance: NA; d_gene: NA; v_gene: TRBV19
CDR3nt: TGTGCCAGCAGCGTAACCGGGACTTACACAGATACGCAGTATTTT; CDR3aa: CASSVTGTYTDTQYF; j_gene: TRBJ2-3; abundance: NA; d_gene: NA; v_gene: TRBV9